A single T cell receptor (beta chain) is shown here with its context. What it recognizes is unknown. These data are taken from a study of PD-1 blockade in classical Hodgkin lymphoma. From germline, CDR1 is SGHDT and CDR2 YYEEEE. The CDR3 is 15 amino acids. J was trimmed by 5 bases and V by 4 bases; bases with no gene match: 8. Regarding time point: cycle 4 day 1 (C4D1), after six to seven weeks of nivolumab. All patients experienced relapse after autologous stem cell transplantation, and brentuximab vedotin exposure was variable. Sequencing was performed with immunoSEQ multiplex PCR; in TCRdb, only in-frame clones are kept and a portion is missing. The repertoire has 90,000 to 110,000 clones, around nine tenths of them found once; the top ten carry about 20%. Findings of the study overall: By C4D1 there was a significant rise in CD4+ TCR diversity but not in CD8+ TCR diversity. Complete responders had baseline diversity similar to newly diagnosed patients.

This specimen was peripheral blood mononuclear cells (PBMCs), taken before the fourth cycle of nivolumab. The TCR was taken from a human donor with classical Hodgkin lymphoma. The V and J genes are TRBV5-6 and TRBJ2-5; 10 bases are a match to TRBD2. The CDR3 DNA reads as TGTGCCAGCAGCCTTATAGCGGGAGGCGGTGAGACCCAGTACTTC. Amino acid sequence: CASSLIAGGGETQYF.